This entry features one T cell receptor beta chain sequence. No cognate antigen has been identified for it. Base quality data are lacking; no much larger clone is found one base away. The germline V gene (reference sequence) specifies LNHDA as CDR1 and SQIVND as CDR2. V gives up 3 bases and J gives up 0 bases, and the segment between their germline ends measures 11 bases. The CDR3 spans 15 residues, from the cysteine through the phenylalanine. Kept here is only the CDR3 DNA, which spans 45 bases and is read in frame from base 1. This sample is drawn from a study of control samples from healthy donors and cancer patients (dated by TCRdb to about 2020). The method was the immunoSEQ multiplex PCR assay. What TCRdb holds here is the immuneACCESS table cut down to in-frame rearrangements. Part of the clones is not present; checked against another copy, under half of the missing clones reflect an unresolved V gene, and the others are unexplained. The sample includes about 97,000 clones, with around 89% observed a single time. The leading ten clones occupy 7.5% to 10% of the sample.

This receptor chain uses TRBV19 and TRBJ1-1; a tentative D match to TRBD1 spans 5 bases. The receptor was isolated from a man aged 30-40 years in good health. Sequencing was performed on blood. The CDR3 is CASSIGGTMNTEAFF. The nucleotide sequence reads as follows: TGTGCCAGTAGTATCGGGGGAACCATGAACACTGAAGCTTTCTTT.